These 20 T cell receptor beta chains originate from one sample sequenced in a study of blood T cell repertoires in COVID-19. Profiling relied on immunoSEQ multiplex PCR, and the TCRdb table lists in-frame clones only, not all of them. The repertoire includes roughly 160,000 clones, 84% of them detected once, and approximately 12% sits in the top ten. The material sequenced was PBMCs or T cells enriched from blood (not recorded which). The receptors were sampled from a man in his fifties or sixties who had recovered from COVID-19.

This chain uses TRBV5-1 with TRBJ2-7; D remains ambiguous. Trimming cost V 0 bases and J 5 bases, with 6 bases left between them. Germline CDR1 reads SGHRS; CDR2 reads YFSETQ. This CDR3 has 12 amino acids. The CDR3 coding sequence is TGCGCCAGCAGCTTGGCAGGCCACGAGCAGTACTTC. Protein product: CASSLAGHEQYF.

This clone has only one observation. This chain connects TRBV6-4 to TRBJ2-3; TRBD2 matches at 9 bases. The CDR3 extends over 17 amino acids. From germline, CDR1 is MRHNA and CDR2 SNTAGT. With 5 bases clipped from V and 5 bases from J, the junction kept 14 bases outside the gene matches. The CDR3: CASSPGGMRGGQDTQYF. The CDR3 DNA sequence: TGTGCCAGCAGTCCCGGGGGAATGCGGGGGGGCCAAGATACGCAGTATTTT.

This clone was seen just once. The CDR3: CAASGRRTEAFF. CDR3 in DNA: TGTGCCGCCTCAGGAAGACGAACTGAAGCTTTCTTT. V usage is TRBV6-5 and J usage is TRBJ1-1; no definite D call. Deletions cut 11 bases from V and 5 bases from J, with 15 bases between. CDR1 is MNHEY and CDR2 is SVGAGI in the germline V gene. This CDR3 spans 12 amino acids.

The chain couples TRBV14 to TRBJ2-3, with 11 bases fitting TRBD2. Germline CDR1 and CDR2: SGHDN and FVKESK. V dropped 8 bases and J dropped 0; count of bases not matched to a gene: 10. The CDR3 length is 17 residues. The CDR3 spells CASGTSGRRPSTDTQYF. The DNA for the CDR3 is TGTGCCAGCGGTACTAGCGGGAGAAGACCTAGCACAGATACGCAGTATTTT.

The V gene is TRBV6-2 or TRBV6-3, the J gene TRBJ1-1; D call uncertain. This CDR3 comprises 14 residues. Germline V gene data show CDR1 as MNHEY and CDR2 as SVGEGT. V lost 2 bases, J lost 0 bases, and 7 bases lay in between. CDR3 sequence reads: CASSYQKMNTEAFF. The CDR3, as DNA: TGTGCCAGCAGTTACCAGAAGATGAACACTGAAGCTTTCTTT.

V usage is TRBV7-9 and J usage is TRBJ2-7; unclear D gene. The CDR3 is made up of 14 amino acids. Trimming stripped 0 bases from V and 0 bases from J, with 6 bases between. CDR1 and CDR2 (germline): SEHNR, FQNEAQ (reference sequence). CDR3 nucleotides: TGTGCCAGCAGCTTAGCCCCGTTCTCCTACGAGCAGTACTTC. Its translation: CASSLAPFSYEQYF.

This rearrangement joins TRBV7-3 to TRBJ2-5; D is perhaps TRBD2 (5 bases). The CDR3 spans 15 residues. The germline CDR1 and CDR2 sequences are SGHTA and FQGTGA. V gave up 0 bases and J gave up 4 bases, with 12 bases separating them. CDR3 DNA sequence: TGTGCCAGCAGCTTAACGTCCGGACGGGGAGAGACCCAGTACTTC. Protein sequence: CASSLTSGRGETQYF. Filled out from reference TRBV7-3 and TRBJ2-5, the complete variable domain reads GAGVSQTPSNKVTEKGKYVELRCDPISGHTALYWYRQSLGQGPEFLIYFQGTGAADDSGLPNDRFFAVRPEGSVSTLKIQRTERGDSAVYLCASSLTSGRGETQYFGPGTRLLVL.

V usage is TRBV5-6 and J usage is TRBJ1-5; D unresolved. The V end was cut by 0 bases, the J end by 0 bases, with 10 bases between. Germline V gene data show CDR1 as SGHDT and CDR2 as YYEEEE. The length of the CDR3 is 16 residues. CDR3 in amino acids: CASSLGQLNSNQPQHF. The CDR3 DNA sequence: TGTGCCAGCAGCTTGGGGCAACTAAATAGCAATCAGCCCCAGCATTTT.

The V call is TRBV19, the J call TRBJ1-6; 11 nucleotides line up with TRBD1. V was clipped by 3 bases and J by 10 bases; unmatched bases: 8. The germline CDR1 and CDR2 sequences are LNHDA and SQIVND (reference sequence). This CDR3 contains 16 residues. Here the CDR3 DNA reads TGTGCCAGTAGTATGATCCGGGACAGGGGGGACTCACCCCTCCACTTT. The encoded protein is CASSMIRDRGDSPLHF.

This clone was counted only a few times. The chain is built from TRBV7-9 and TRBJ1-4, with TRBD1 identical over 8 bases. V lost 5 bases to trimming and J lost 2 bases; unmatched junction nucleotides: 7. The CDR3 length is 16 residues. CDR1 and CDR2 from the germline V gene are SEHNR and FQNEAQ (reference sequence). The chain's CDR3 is CASSLSTGATNEKLFF. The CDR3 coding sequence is TGTGCCAGCAGCCTCTCGACAGGGGCCACTAATGAAAAACTGTTTTTT.

CDR3 nucleotide sequence: TGTGCCAGCAGTGGGAGAGACACCGGGGAGCTGTTTTTT. Protein: CASSGRDTGELFF. V usage is TRBV2 and J usage is TRBJ2-2; D not certain. V gave up 4 bases and J gave up 3 bases, with 6 bases separating them. CDR1 and CDR2 (germline): SNHLY, FYNNEI. The CDR3 is 13 amino acids.

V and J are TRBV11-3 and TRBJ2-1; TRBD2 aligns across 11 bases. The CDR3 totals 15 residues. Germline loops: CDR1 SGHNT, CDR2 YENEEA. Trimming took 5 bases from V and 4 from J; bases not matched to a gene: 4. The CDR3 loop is CASSPSSGGYNEQFF. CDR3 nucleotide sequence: TGTGCCAGCAGCCCCTCTAGCGGGGGGTACAATGAGCAGTTCTTC.

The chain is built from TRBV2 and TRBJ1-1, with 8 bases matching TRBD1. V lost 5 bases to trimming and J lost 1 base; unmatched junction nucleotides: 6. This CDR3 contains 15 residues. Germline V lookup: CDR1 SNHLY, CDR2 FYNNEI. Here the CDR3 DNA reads TGTGCCAGCAGTCCCAGGGGGCCGCGGAACACTGAAGCTTTCTTT. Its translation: CASSPRGPRNTEAFF.

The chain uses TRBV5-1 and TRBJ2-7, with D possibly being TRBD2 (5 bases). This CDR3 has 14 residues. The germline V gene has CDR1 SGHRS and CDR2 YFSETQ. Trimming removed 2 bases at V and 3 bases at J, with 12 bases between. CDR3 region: CASSFSRGLYEQYF. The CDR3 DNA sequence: TGCGCCAGCAGCTTTTCCCGGGGTCTCTACGAGCAGTACTTC.

CDR3 sequence reads: CASTPSSTGELFF. The CDR3 nucleotides are TGTGCCAGCACCCCGTCGAGCACCGGGGAGCTGTTTTTT. The chain uses TRBV6-5 and TRBJ2-2; D ambiguous. The CDR3 extends over 13 amino acids. Germline assignment: CDR1 MNHEY and CDR2 SVGAGI. Trimming took off 7 bases at V and 4 bases at J, with 10 bases between the two ends.

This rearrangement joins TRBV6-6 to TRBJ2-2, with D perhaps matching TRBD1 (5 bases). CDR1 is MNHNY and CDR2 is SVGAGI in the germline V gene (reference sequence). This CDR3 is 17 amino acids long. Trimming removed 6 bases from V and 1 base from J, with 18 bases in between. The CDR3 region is CASSRPKGQGNTGELFF. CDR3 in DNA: TGTGCCAGCAGCCGACCGAAGGGGCAGGGGAACACCGGGGAGCTGTTTTTT.

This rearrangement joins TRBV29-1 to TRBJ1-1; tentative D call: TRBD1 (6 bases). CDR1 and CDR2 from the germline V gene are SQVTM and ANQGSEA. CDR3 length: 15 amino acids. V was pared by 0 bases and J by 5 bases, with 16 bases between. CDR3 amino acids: CSVEEEPGTWTEAFF. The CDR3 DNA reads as TGCAGCGTTGAAGAGGAACCCGGGACATGGACTGAAGCTTTCTTT.

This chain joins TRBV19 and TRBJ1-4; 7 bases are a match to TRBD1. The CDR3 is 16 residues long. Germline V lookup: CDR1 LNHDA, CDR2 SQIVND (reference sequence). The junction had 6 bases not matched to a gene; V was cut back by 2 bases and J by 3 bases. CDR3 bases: TGTGCCAGTAGTATAATAGCCGGGACAGCTAATGAAAAACTGTTTTTT. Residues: CASSIIAGTANEKLFF.

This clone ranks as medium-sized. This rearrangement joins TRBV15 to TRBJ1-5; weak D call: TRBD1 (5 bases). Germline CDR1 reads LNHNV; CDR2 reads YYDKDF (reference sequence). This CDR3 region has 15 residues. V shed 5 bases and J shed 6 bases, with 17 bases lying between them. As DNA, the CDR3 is TGTGCCACCAGCTCCCTTAACCTCGGGGGTCAGCCCCAGCATTTT. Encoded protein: CATSSLNLGGQPQHF.

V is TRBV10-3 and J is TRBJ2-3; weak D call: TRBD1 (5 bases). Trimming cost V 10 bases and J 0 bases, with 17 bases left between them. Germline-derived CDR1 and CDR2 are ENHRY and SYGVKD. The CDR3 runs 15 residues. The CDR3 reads CASDSSRASTDTQYF. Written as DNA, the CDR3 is TGTGCCAGCGACTCCAGCAGGGCCAGCACAGATACGCAGTATTTT.